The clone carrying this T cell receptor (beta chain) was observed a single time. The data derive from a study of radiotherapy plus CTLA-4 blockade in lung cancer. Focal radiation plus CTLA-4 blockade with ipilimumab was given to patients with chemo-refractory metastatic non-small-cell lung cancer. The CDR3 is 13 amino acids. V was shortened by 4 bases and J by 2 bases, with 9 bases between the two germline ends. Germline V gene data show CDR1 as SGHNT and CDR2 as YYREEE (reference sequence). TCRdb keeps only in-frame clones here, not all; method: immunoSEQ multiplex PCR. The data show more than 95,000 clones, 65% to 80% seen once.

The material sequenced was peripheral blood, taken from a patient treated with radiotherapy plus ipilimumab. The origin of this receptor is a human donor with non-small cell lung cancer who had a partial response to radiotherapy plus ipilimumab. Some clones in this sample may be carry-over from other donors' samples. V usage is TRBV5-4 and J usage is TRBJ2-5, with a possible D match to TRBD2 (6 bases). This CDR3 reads CASSRDLQETQYF. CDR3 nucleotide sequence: TGTGCCAGCAGCCGGGACTTACAAGAGACCCAGTACTTC.